The clone carrying this TCR beta chain was observed at least ten times. The CDR3 runs 15 residues. The junction had 4 bases not matched to a gene; V was cut back by 5 bases and J by 4 bases. CDR1 and CDR2 from the germline V gene are SGHTA and FQGNSA. TCRdb redid the calling of the RT-PCR reads with MiXCR, one entry per CDR3 protein. This sample has 550,000 to 750,000 distinct CDR3 sequences, with 14% found just once. The sequence came from a female donor in good health, serving as a healthy control. Sequenced sample: memory CD4+ T cells from blood. The gene calls are TRBV7-2 and TRBJ2-1, with 11 bases that match TRBD2. Here the CDR3 DNA reads TGTGCCAGCAGCATTAGCGGGGGGGCTTACAATGAGCAGTTCTTC. Amino acid sequence: CASSISGGAYNEQFF.